The subject of this entry is one T cell receptor (beta chain). The sample belongs to a study of blood T cell repertoires in COVID-19. The germline V gene encodes CDR1 SNHLY and CDR2 FYNNEI. The V segment lost 0 bases and the J segment 6 bases; nucleotides outside the gene matches: 3. This CDR3 is 15 amino acids long. The repertoire was sequenced with immunoSEQ multiplex PCR; TCRdb's copy has only in-frame clones and lacks some. The top ten hold about 0.93% of the sample, which has 320,000 or so clones, roughly 84% seen once. The sequencing sample was made of PBMCs or T cells enriched from blood (not recorded which). The clonotype was recovered from a woman under 40 who had recovered from COVID-19. V usage is TRBV2 and J usage is TRBJ1-5; 9 positions agree with TRBD1. The CDR3 protein is CASSEAGQGGQPQHF. Written as DNA, the CDR3 is TGTGCCAGCAGTGAAGCGGGACAGGGAGGTCAGCCCCAGCATTTT.